The present entry profiles one T cell receptor beta chain with its context. Antigen: not known. These data belong to a study of T cells after yellow fever vaccination. Study-wide context: With SMART-Seq v4 Ultra Low Input, the fractions containing low cell numbers were prepared.

TCRdb fed the 5' RACE reads into MiXCR, producing one record per CDR3 protein. The table has 200,000 to 300,000 distinct CDR3 sequences, 10% to 15% seen once; the top ten hold about 0.51%. General study findings and limits: Primary-vaccination clones mostly resurfaced post-booster (nearly 97% CD4, approximately 89% CD8).

The specimen was CD4+ T cells sorted from PBMCs, collected 45 days after the yellow fever booster vaccination. This receptor was identified in a man under 40 who received the YFV17D yellow fever vaccine.

The CDR3 DNA is TGTGCCAGCAGTTTACCTGGGAGAGGGAACACCGGGGAGCTGTTTTTT. Protein sequence: CASSLPGRGNTGELFF. The V and J genes are TRBV12-3 or TRBV12-4 and TRBJ2-2; TRBD2 might be the D (5 bases). The CDR3 is 16 amino acids. Trimming removed 2 bases from V and 1 base from J, with 11 bases in between.